This TCR beta chain was captured by sequencing in a study of regulatory T cells in long-lasting Graves disease. Time point described: newly diagnosed GD, antithyroid drugs for less than 3 months. PBMC RNA was the source of the TCR library. J lost 4 bases, V lost 6 bases, and 11 bases had no gene match. The germline V gene has CDR1 DFQATT and CDR2 SNEGSKA (reference sequence). This CDR3 has 16 residues. Building the TCR beta libraries relied on iRepertoire HTBI primers, and CDR3 regions underwent Arm-PCR. MiXCR, run by TCRdb on the multiplex PCR reads, gives a single entry per CDR3 protein. The table includes some 250,000 distinct CDR3 sequences, around a sixth detected once. This clonotype was counted many times. This sample also belongs to another study, concerning T cells in Graves' hyperthyroidism and ophthalmopathy.

The rearrangement links TRBV20-1 to TRBJ2-3; 12 bases are shared with TRBD2. Sequenced material: peripheral blood mononuclear cells (PBMCs), taken at new diagnosis, from a patient treated with antithyroid drugs. The receptor was derived from a woman between 25 and 40 years old with Graves disease. This CDR3 is CSAPGTSGFGPDTQYF. As DNA, the CDR3 is TGCAGTGCCCCCGGGACTAGCGGGTTTGGGCCAGATACGCAGTATTTT.